This T cell receptor beta chain derives from a study of identical twins. Regarding the study as a whole: Modelling approaches yielded underestimates of out-of-frame TCR alpha sharing between monozygotic twins. Cord blood's abundant beta clonotypes had fewer insertions, unlike memory repertoires. Conclusions came from cross-sectional statistical analysis, not from following the same donors.

This clonotype was seen only a few times. Its specificity is not known. The ends lost 2 bases at V and 6 bases at J; junction bases unmatched: 11. The CDR3 runs 19 residues. CDR1 and CDR2 from the germline V gene are SGHTA and FQGNSA. Through template switching, a universal primer site was introduced, and the cDNA contained unique molecular identifiers. TCRdb reanalysed the 5' RACE reads using MiXCR and keeps one entry per CDR3 protein. The sample includes approximately 600,000 distinct CDR3 sequences, just over 7% seen only once; the top ten take around 1.6%. This sample was shared with a second study, whose subject was yellow fever vaccine responses in identical twins.

The rearrangement joins TRBV7-2 to TRBJ2-2, with 14 bases fitting TRBD2. The sequence was obtained from a woman younger than 30 in good health. Input material: PBMCs. CDR3 in amino acids: CASSLPNDGTSGSPGELFF. DNA of the CDR3: TGTGCCAGCAGCTTACCTAACGACGGGACTAGCGGGAGCCCCGGGGAGCTGTTTTTT.